The 30 T cell receptor beta chains given below trace back to one sample, sequenced in a study of blood T cell repertoires in COVID-19. The repertoire was sequenced with immunoSEQ multiplex PCR; TCRdb's copy has only in-frame clones and lacks some. The repertoire has about 250,000 clones, about 84% of them found once; the top ten carry roughly 7.9%. Sequenced: peripheral blood. These receptors all stem from an elderly woman with acute or convalescent COVID-19.

V usage is TRBV5-1 and J usage is TRBJ2-1; 8 bases are a match to TRBD1. The CDR3 spans 17 residues. Germline V CDR1 and CDR2: SGHRS, YFSETQ. The J segment lost 6 bases and the V segment lost 0 bases, leaving 11 bases of the junction unmatched. CDR3 DNA sequence: TGCGCCAGCAGCTTGGCGCTCGGGACAGGAGGTGGCAATGAGCAGTTCTTC. Protein: CASSLALGTGGGNEQFF.

Only one count was recorded for this clone. The chain uses TRBV11-3 and TRBJ2-5, with 7 bases lining up with TRBD1. J was trimmed by 5 bases and V by 1 base; bases with no gene match: 10. The CDR3 spans 16 residues. Germline CDR1 is SGHNT and CDR2 is YENEEA. The CDR3 here is CASSLGATGTGETQYF. The DNA for the CDR3 is TGTGCCAGCAGCTTAGGAGCGACAGGGACGGGGGAGACCCAGTACTTC.

The V gene is TRBV20-1, the J gene TRBJ2-7; weak D call: TRBD2 (6 bases). Germline loops: CDR1 DFQATT, CDR2 SNEGSKA (reference sequence). This CDR3 has 14 amino acids. Trimming left V 3 bases short and J 6 bases short, with 18 bases between. The CDR3 DNA sequence: TGCAGTGCTAGTCGGGACTCAAGGGTCTCCGAGCAGTACTTC. Protein: CSASRDSRVSEQYF.

The chain is built from TRBV6-6 and TRBJ1-1; tentative D call: TRBD1 (5 bases). The CDR3 spans 13 residues. The germline V gene has CDR1 MNHNY and CDR2 SVGAGI (reference sequence). The V and J ends lost 5 bases and 0 bases respectively, with 7 bases between them. CDR3 region: CASSRQLNTEAFF. CDR3 nucleotides: TGTGCCAGCAGTAGACAGCTGAACACTGAAGCTTTCTTT.

This clone was seen only a few times. The chain has TRBV19 and TRBJ1-3, with D unresolved. The CDR3 has 13 residues. Trimming pared 5 bases from V and 0 bases from J, leaving 5 bases between. The V gene's germline CDR1 is LNHDA and CDR2 SQIVND (reference sequence). CDR3 amino acids: CASSEFSGNTIYF. Here the CDR3 DNA reads TGTGCCAGTAGTGAGTTCTCTGGAAACACCATATATTTT.

This chain links TRBV30 with TRBJ2-5, with TRBD1 matching over 9 bases. In germline, CDR1 is GTSNPN, CDR2 SVGIG (reference sequence). There are 15 residues in the CDR3. After removal of 3 bases from V and 1 base from J, the junction contained 6 bases not matched to a gene. This CDR3 reads CAWSQGQGSQETQYF. Written as DNA, the CDR3 is TGTGCCTGGAGCCAGGGACAGGGCAGCCAAGAGACCCAGTACTTC.

The chain links TRBV18 to TRBJ2-1, with D tentatively TRBD1 (5 bases). Germline CDR1 is KGHSH and CDR2 is LQKENI. Trimming removed 3 bases at V and 3 bases at J, with 15 bases between. The CDR3 is made up of 16 amino acids. The CDR3 loop reads CASSPLSGAYYNEQFF. The CDR3 DNA reads TGTGCCAGCTCACCCTTATCTGGGGCTTACTACAATGAGCAGTTCTTC.

The chain has TRBV5-8 and TRBJ1-2; 7 bases align to TRBD1. This CDR3 region has 14 residues. Germline CDR1 is SGHTS and CDR2 is YDEGEE. Trimming took 3 bases from V and 7 from J; bases not matched to a gene: 9. CDR3 coding DNA: TGTGCCAGCAGCTCGGGACAGACGATCCCTGGCTACACCTTC. Its protein product is CASSSGQTIPGYTF.

The CDR3 here is CATSREYGSGNTIYF. In nucleotides, the CDR3 is TGTGCCACCAGCAGAGAATACGGCTCTGGAAACACCATATATTTT. The V and J genes are TRBV15 and TRBJ1-3; the D is unclear. This CDR3 has 15 residues. Germline loops: CDR1 LNHNV, CDR2 YYDKDF (reference sequence). Trimming shortened V by 0 bases and J by 0 bases, and 6 bases separated the two germline ends. Together with reference TRBV15 and TRBJ1-3, the CDR3 gives the full variable domain: DAMVIQNPRYQVTQFGKPVTLSCSQTLNHNVMYWYQQKSSQAPKLLFHYYDKDFNNEADTPDNFQSRRPNTSFCFLDIRSPGLGDTAMYLCATSREYGSGNTIYFGEGSWLTVV.

The V call is TRBV28, the J call TRBJ2-7, with TRBD2 matching over 9 bases. The CDR3 has 17 residues. The germline CDR1 and CDR2 sequences are MDHEN and SYDVKM. V was clipped by 4 bases and J by 6 bases; unmatched bases: 16. CDR3 bases: TGTGCCAGCAGTTCCCCCCGTGTGGTAGCGGGAGTCCGCGAGCAGTACTTC. Its protein is CASSSPRVVAGVREQYF.

This CDR3 is CASSGGLANYGYTF. The CDR3 bases are TGTGCCAGCAGTGGGGGACTGGCTAACTATGGCTACACCTTC. This sequence joins TRBV2 and TRBJ1-2; possible D gene TRBD1, 5 bases. There are 14 residues in the CDR3. Germline values: CDR1 SNHLY, CDR2 FYNNEI. V dropped 4 bases and J dropped 0 bases, with 9 bases sitting between them.

The chain is built from TRBV5-1 and TRBJ1-5; 7 bases are shared with TRBD1. The CDR3 is made up of 15 amino acids. Germline V gene sequence: CDR1 SGHRS, CDR2 YFSETQ. V lost 0 bases, J lost 6 bases, and 6 bases stayed unmatched. The CDR3 nucleotides are TGCGCCAGCAGCTTGGCAGGAGGGGGCATTCAGCCCCAGCATTTT. This translates into CASSLAGGGIQPQHF.

J is TRBJ1-1 and V is TRBV18; D remains ambiguous. The CDR3 has 14 residues. V was shortened by 6 bases and J by 1 base, with 12 bases between the two germline ends. Germline V lookup: CDR1 KGHSH, CDR2 LQKENI. The CDR3 protein is CASSLGWANTEAFF. Written as DNA, the CDR3 is TGTGCCAGCTCCCTCGGTTGGGCGAACACTGAAGCTTTCTTT.

This chain joins TRBV28 and TRBJ2-5; perhaps TRBD1 as D (6 bases). V was shortened by 1 base and J by 1 base, with 13 bases between the two germline ends. Germline CDR1 is MDHEN and CDR2 is SYDVKM. CDR3 length equals 16 residues. CDR3 nucleotides: TGTGCCAGCAGTTTATCCAGGGGTGCGACCCAAGAGACCCAGTACTTC. Protein product: CASSLSRGATQETQYF.

V gene TRBV3-1 (or the pseudogene TRBV3-2) combines with J gene TRBJ2-1; TRBD2 matches at 9 bases. V trimming: 0 bases; J trimming: 9 bases; junction bases outside the gene matches: 9. This CDR3 has 16 amino acids. Germline V gives CDR1 LGHDT, CDR2 YNNKEL (reference sequence). The CDR3 spells CASSQESLAGTSEQFF. CDR3 in DNA: TGTGCCAGCAGCCAAGAAAGTCTAGCGGGGACTTCTGAGCAGTTCTTC.

This chain joins TRBV28 and TRBJ2-5, with D possibly matching TRBD2 (5 bases). Per germline, CDR1 MDHEN and CDR2 SYDVKM. The CDR3 is made up of 13 amino acids. Trimming removed 6 bases from V and 5 bases from J, with 13 bases in between. CDR3 protein: CASSLRTAETQYF. DNA of the CDR3: TGTGCCAGCAGCCTCCGGACTGCGGAGACCCAGTACTTC. Full variable domain (outside the CDR3, taken from reference TRBV28 and TRBJ2-5): DVKVTQSSRYLVKRTGEKVFLECVQDMDHENMFWYRQDPGLGLRLIYFSYDVKMKEKGDIPEGYSVSREKKERFSLILESASTNQTSMYLCASSLRTAETQYFGPGTRLLVL.

To note about this clone: The same CDR3 arises from other DNA sequences in this sample as well. The chain employs TRBV5-6 and TRBJ2-5; D is possibly TRBD2 (5 bases). In germline, CDR1 is SGHDT, CDR2 YYEEEE. The CDR3 sequence is 13 residues long. Trimming cost V 2 bases and J 2 bases, with 7 bases left between them. CDR3 nucleotide sequence: TGTGCCAGCAGCTTAGCGGTGCAAGAGACCCAGTACTTC. Translating gives CASSLAVQETQYF.

This CDR3 reads CASSWTSGATYEQYF. In DNA form, the CDR3 reads TGTGCCAGCAGCTGGACTAGCGGGGCCACCTACGAGCAGTACTTC. The rearrangement joins TRBV7-2 to TRBJ2-7; 12 positions agree with TRBD2. Germline values: CDR1 SGHTA, CDR2 FQGNSA. V lost 4 bases to trimming and J lost 2 bases; unmatched junction nucleotides: 3. The CDR3 is 15 amino acids.

The J gene is TRBJ1-1, the V gene TRBV5-7; D is perhaps TRBD1 (5 bases). TRBV5-7 is identified as an open reading frame with a role that is uncertain. The CDR3 has 17 residues. V shed 4 bases and J shed 3 bases, with 22 bases lying between them. The CDR3: CASSLGVQDPSDTEAFF. In DNA, the CDR3 is TGTGCCAGCAGCCTAGGAGTACAGGACCCCTCGGACACTGAAGCTTTCTTT.

The rearrangement uses TRBV30 and TRBJ1-1, with unresolved D. This CDR3 is 14 amino acids long. V was pared by 0 bases and J by 5 bases, with 13 bases between. Germline V gene data show CDR1 as GTSNPN and CDR2 as SVGIG (reference sequence). The CDR3: CAWSVVLGGTEAFF. In DNA form, the CDR3 reads TGTGCCTGGAGTGTAGTGTTAGGAGGAACTGAAGCTTTCTTT.

V gene TRBV5-1 combines with J gene TRBJ2-7, with 7 positions matching TRBD2. Germline-derived CDR1 and CDR2 are SGHRS and YFSETQ. V shed 0 bases, J shed 3 bases, and the junction held 3 bases outside the gene matches. This CDR3 has 14 residues. CDR3 nucleotide sequence: TGCGCCAGCAGCTTGGGAGCGGGACTCTACGAGCAGTACTTC. Its translation: CASSLGAGLYEQYF.

V is TRBV27 and J is TRBJ1-6, with a possible D match to TRBD1 (5 bases). Germline V CDR1 and CDR2: MNHEY, SMNVEV (reference sequence). The CDR3 is 14 amino acids. V was shortened by 6 bases and J by 7 bases, with 13 bases between the two germline ends. This chain's CDR3 is CASSSGTANSPLHF. CDR3 nucleotide sequence: TGTGCCAGCAGCTCCGGGACTGCCAATTCACCCCTCCACTTT.

The chain joins TRBV6-5 to TRBJ2-7, with 8 bases that match TRBD1. Germline V gene data show CDR1 as MNHEY and CDR2 as SVGAGI. This CDR3 has 11 residues. V shed 9 bases and J 3 bases; nucleotides not matched to a gene: 1. The CDR3 DNA is TGTGCCAGTGGACAGGGCTACGAGCAGTACTTC. Translation: CASGQGYEQYF.

The V gene is TRBV5-4, the J gene TRBJ2-5; TRBD2 matches at 10 bases. This CDR3 region has 15 residues. Trimming took 1 base from V and 4 from J; bases not matched to a gene: 4. Germline V CDR1 and CDR2: SGHNT, YYREEE (reference sequence). The CDR3 loop reads CASSLPSGSRETQYF. CDR3 in DNA: TGTGCCAGCAGCTTGCCTAGCGGGAGTAGAGAGACCCAGTACTTC.

This clone was observed a single time. V gene TRBV27 combines with J gene TRBJ2-2, with TRBD2 as a possible D gene (6 bases). In germline, CDR1 is MNHEY, CDR2 SMNVEV (reference sequence). Between the trimmed V and J ends, which lost 6 bases and 4 bases, there was a span of 15 bases. The CDR3 spans 15 residues. CDR3 amino acids: CASRRPDSGTGELFF. In DNA, the CDR3 is TGTGCCAGCAGACGGCCAGATAGCGGCACCGGGGAGCTGTTTTTT.

The chain couples TRBV6-5 to TRBJ2-3; 7 positions agree with TRBD2. V shed 6 bases, J shed 3 bases, and the junction held 9 bases outside the gene matches. CDR1 and CDR2 (germline): MNHEY, SVGAGI. The CDR3 runs 15 residues. The CDR3 DNA reads TGTGCCAGCAGACACGCGCAGCGGGGAACAGATACGCAGTATTTT. Amino acids: CASRHAQRGTDTQYF.

V usage is TRBV7-7 and J usage is TRBJ2-5; D possibly corresponds to TRBD2 (6 bases). Trimming took 5 bases from V and 2 from J, leaving 15 bases between them. Per germline, CDR1 SSHAT and CDR2 FNYEAQ (reference sequence). This CDR3 contains 15 residues. The CDR3: CASSPGAGYQETQYF. The CDR3, as DNA: TGTGCCAGCAGCCCTGGGGCGGGGTATCAAGAGACCCAGTACTTC.

CDR3 DNA: TGTGCCAGCAGACGGGACAGGCTACAGGAAAAACTGTTTTTT. This codes for CASRRDRLQEKLFF. The chain employs TRBV6-5 and TRBJ1-4, with 8 positions matching TRBD1. Germline V CDR1 and CDR2: MNHEY, SVGAGI. With V trimmed by 6 bases and J by 8 bases, 8 bases remained unmatched. This CDR3 has 14 residues.

The chain uses TRBV29-1 and TRBJ2-7, with a tentative D call TRBD2 (6 bases). Germline V gives CDR1 SQVTM, CDR2 ANQGSEA. V lost 3 bases and J lost 5, with 14 bases in between. This CDR3 region has 13 residues. The CDR3 coding sequence is TGCAGCGTTGAGGGGCAGGGAGGCCACGAGCAGTACTTC. Its translation: CSVEGQGGHEQYF.

The chain uses TRBV7-9 and TRBJ1-4; no clear D. Trimming removed 1 base from V and 5 bases from J, with 8 bases in between. Germline CDR1 reads SEHNR; CDR2 reads FQNEAQ (reference sequence). This CDR3 contains 14 residues. CDR3 protein: CASSLVSSNEKLFF. The CDR3 nucleotides are TGTGCCAGCAGCTTAGTTAGTAGCAATGAAAAACTGTTTTTT.